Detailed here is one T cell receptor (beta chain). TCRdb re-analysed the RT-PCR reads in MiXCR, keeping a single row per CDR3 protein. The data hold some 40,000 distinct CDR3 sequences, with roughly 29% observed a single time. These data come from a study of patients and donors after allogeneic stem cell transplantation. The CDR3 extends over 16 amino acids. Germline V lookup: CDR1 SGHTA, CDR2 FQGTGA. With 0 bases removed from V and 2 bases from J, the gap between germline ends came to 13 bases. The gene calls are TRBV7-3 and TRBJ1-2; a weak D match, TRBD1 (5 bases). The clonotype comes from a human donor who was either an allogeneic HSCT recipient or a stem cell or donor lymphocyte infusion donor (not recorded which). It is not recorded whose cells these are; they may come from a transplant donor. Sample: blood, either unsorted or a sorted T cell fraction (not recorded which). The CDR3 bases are TGTGCCAGCAGCTTAACCGTATCGGGGGGAAACTATGGCTACACCTTC. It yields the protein CASSLTVSGGNYGYTF.